This TCR beta chain was sequenced in a study of blood T cell repertoires in COVID-19. Study-level background: T cells, B-cell-depleted T cells, or PBMCs provided the cDNA or gDNA that served as material.

The CDR3 has 15 residues. V lost 4 bases, J lost 5 bases, and 15 bases lay in between. The germline V gene has CDR1 LGHDT and CDR2 YNNKEL (reference sequence). In Seattle, patients joined the study during active infection and were tracked longitudinally. The method was immunoSEQ multiplex PCR; TCRdb's version includes in-frame clones alone and lacks a portion of them. The sample contains some 200,000 clones, 85% of which appear only once. The receptor was isolated from a woman aged 70-85 years with COVID-19, enrolled during active disease. The sequencing input was peripheral blood. The chain links TRBV3-1 (or the pseudogene TRBV3-2) to TRBJ2-1; TRBD1 is a possible D gene (6 bases). CDR3 sequence (DNA): TGTGCCAGCAGCCCTGGACAGTCTGGGAACAATGAGCAGTTCTTC. Residues: CASSPGQSGNNEQFF.